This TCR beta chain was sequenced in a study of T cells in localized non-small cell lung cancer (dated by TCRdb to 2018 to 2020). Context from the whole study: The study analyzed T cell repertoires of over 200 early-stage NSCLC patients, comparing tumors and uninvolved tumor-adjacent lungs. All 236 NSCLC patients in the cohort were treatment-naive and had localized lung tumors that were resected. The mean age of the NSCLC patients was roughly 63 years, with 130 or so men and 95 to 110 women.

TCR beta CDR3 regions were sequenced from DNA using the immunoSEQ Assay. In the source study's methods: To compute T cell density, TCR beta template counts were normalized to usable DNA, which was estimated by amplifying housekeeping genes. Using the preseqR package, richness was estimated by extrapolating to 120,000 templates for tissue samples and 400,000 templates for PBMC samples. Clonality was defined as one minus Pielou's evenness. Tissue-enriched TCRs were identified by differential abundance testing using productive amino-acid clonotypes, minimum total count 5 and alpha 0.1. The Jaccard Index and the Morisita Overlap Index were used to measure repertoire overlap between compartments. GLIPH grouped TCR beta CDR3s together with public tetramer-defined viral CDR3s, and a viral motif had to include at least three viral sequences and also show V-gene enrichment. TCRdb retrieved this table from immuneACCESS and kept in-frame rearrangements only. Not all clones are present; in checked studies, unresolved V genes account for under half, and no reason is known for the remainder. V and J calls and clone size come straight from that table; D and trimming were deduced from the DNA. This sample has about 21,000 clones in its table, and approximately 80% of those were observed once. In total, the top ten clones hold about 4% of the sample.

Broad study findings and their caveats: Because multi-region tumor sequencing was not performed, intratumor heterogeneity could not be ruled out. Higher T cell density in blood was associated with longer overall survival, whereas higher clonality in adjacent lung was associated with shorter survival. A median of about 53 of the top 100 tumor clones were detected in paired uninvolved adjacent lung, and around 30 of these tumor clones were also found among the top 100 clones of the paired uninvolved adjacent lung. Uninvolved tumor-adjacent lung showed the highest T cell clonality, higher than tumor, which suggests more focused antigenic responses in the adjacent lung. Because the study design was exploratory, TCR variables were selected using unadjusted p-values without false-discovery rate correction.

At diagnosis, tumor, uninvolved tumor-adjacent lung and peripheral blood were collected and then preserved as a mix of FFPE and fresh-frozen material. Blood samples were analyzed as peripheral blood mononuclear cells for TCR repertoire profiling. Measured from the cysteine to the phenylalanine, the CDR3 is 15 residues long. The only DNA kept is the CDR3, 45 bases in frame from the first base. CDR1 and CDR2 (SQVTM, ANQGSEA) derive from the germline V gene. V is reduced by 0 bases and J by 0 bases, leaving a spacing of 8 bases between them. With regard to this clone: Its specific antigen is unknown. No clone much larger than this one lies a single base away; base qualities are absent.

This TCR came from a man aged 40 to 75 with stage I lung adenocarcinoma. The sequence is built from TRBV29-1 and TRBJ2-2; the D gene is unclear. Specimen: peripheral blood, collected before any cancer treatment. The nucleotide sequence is TGCAGCGTTGAAGATCGTGGTGCGAACACCGGGGAGCTGTTTTTT. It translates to CSVEDRGANTGELFF.